Reported below is one TCR beta chain. The CDR3 totals 14 residues. The V gene lost 8 bases and the J gene lost 3 bases, with 14 bases spanning the gap. CDR1 is SEHNR and CDR2 is FQNEAQ in the germline V gene (reference sequence). The entry originates in a study of T cells in Graves' hyperthyroidism and ophthalmopathy. Study summary: Blood was drawn when the patient was first diagnosed and still untreated.

Researchers took RNA transcripts and amplified the TCR beta CDR3 regions from them. HTBI primers were the set used in a first-round RT-PCR of the TCR CDR3. TCRdb re-derived calls from the multiplex PCR reads in MiXCR, one entry per CDR3 protein. Of roughly 260,000 distinct CDR3 sequences listed, approximately 14% are singletons. V and J are TRBV7-9 and TRBJ2-1; D might be TRBD2 (6 bases). Sequenced: blood. The sequence was collected from a woman aged 40-49 years with Graves' hyperthyroidism that later progressed to Graves' ophthalmopathy. The CDR3 here is CASLREANYNEQFF. The CDR3 DNA reads as TGTGCCAGCTTAAGGGAGGCTAACTACAATGAGCAGTTCTTC.